These T cell receptor beta chains were read from a single sample in a study of PD-1 blockade in classical Hodgkin lymphoma. Repertoires were generated with immunoSEQ multiplex PCR, while TCRdb's copy carries only in-frame clones and drops some. Of about 96,000 clones in the sample, under 95% are singletons; the top ten hold less than 2%. Specimen: peripheral blood mononuclear cells (PBMCs), collected before the fourth cycle of nivolumab. The receptors were sampled from a human donor with classical Hodgkin lymphoma. CDR3s include the opening cysteine and the closing phenylalanine or tryptophan. A D gene is named only where the DNA matches it firmly. Size is stated for part of the rows, as once, few or many counts, or as a class when the clone is expanded.

CDR3nt: TGTGCCTGGGACCCTTCCAGATCTGGACGGCTACGGAACACTGAAGCTTTCTTT
CDR3aa: CAWDPSRSGRLRNTEAFF
j_gene: TRBJ1-1
abundance: -
v_gene: TRBV30
d_gene: -

CDR3nt: TGTGCCAGCAGCTTATTCGTCAGCCCGGGGAATGAAGCTTTCTTT
CDR3aa: CASSLFVSPGNEAFF
j_gene: TRBJ1-1
abundance: -
v_gene: TRBV7-4
d_gene: -

CDR3nt: TGTGCCAGCAGCCCTACTAGCGGGATAAGACGCAATGAGCAGTTCTTC
CDR3aa: CASSPTSGIRRNEQFF
j_gene: TRBJ2-1
abundance: -
v_gene: TRBV5-8
d_gene: TRBD2

CDR3nt: TGTGCCAGCAGCTCGATATCACCTCCATCGACTGGGGCCAACGTCCTGACTTTC
CDR3aa: CASSSISPPSTGANVLTF
j_gene: TRBJ2-6
abundance: -
v_gene: TRBV7-9
d_gene: -

CDR3nt: TGTGCCAGCAGTGGACTACGGGACAGGGCCCCTCTCCTCACAGATACGCAGTATTTT
CDR3aa: CASSGLRDRAPLLTDTQYF
j_gene: TRBJ2-3
abundance: once
v_gene: TRBV6-1
d_gene: TRBD1

CDR3nt: TGCGCCAGCAGCTTGGGGGGGTTTGGCTACACCTTC
CDR3aa: CASSLGGFGYTF
j_gene: TRBJ1-2
abundance: -
v_gene: TRBV5-1
d_gene: -

CDR3nt: TGTGCCAGCAGTTACTACACAGAGAACACTGAAGCTTTCTTT
CDR3aa: CASSYYTENTEAFF
j_gene: TRBJ1-1
abundance: -
v_gene: TRBV6-6
d_gene: -

CDR3nt: TGTGCTAGTGGTTCCTCTGTTAGCGGGGGCCTCTCCTTGGGGCCCAATGAGCAGTTCTTC
CDR3aa: CASGSSVSGGLSLGPNEQFF
j_gene: TRBJ2-1
abundance: -
v_gene: TRBV12-5
d_gene: TRBD2

CDR3nt: TGCGCCAGCAGCTTGGCAGCAGGGTATACCTACGAGCAGTACTTC
CDR3aa: CASSLAAGYTYEQYF
j_gene: TRBJ2-7
abundance: once
v_gene: TRBV5-1
d_gene: -

CDR3nt: TGCGCCAGCAGCCGGTTTCAAGGCACTGAAGCTTTCTTT
CDR3aa: CASSRFQGTEAFF
j_gene: TRBJ1-1
abundance: -
v_gene: TRBV10-1
d_gene: -

CDR3nt: TGTGCCAGCAGCATCCCGGGGGACTATGGCTACACCTTC
CDR3aa: CASSIPGDYGYTF
j_gene: TRBJ1-2
abundance: -
v_gene: TRBV9
d_gene: -

CDR3nt: TGTGCCAGCAGCTTACGACAGGGTAGCTACGAGCAGTACTTC
CDR3aa: CASSLRQGSYEQYF
j_gene: TRBJ2-7
abundance: once
v_gene: TRBV7-2
d_gene: TRBD1

CDR3nt: TGTGCCAGCAGGGGGTGGCGGGAGGAGTCCTACGAGCAGTACTTC
CDR3aa: CASRGWREESYEQYF
j_gene: TRBJ2-7
abundance: -
v_gene: TRBV5-6
d_gene: TRBD2

CDR3nt: TGTGCCAGTAGTATAAGTGGGTTCGGCACTGAAGCTTTCTTT
CDR3aa: CASSISGFGTEAFF
j_gene: TRBJ1-1
abundance: -
v_gene: TRBV19
d_gene: -

CDR3nt: TGCGCCAGCAGCCAAGTCCTAGCCCCCTCCTACAATGAGCAGTTCTTC
CDR3aa: CASSQVLAPSYNEQFF
j_gene: TRBJ2-1
abundance: -
v_gene: TRBV4-1
d_gene: -

CDR3nt: TGTGCCAGCTCACCGAGGACAGTCCTTAACTATGGCTACACCTTC
CDR3aa: CASSPRTVLNYGYTF
j_gene: TRBJ1-2
abundance: -
v_gene: TRBV18
d_gene: -

CDR3nt: TGTGCCAGCACCCAAGGGGCGGTCTATGGCTACACCTTC
CDR3aa: CASTQGAVYGYTF
j_gene: TRBJ1-2
abundance: -
v_gene: TRBV28
d_gene: -

CDR3nt: TGTGCCAGCAGCTTACAACAGGGATGGAATGGCTACACCTTC
CDR3aa: CASSLQQGWNGYTF
j_gene: TRBJ1-2
abundance: -
v_gene: TRBV7-9
d_gene: -

CDR3nt: TGTGCCAGCAGTGCTAGCGGGACCACAGATACGCAGTATTTT
CDR3aa: CASSASGTTDTQYF
j_gene: TRBJ2-3
abundance: -
v_gene: TRBV25-1
d_gene: TRBD2

CDR3nt: TGTGCCAGCAGCTTTGTGACAACGAGCTACGAGCAGTACTTC
CDR3aa: CASSFVTTSYEQYF
j_gene: TRBJ2-7
abundance: -
v_gene: TRBV5-6
d_gene: -

CDR3nt: TGTGCCAGCAGCTGGACTAGCGGGGCCTACGAGCAGTACTTC
CDR3aa: CASSWTSGAYEQYF
j_gene: TRBJ2-7
abundance: -
v_gene: TRBV5-6
d_gene: TRBD2

CDR3nt: TGTGCCAGCAGCGATGGTCTCGGCCTTAGGGAGTACGAGCAGTACTTC
CDR3aa: CASSDGLGLREYEQYF
j_gene: TRBJ2-7
abundance: -
v_gene: TRBV11-2
d_gene: -

CDR3nt: TGTGCCAGCAGCTTACTACCGGGACAGGGAACCTACGAGCAGTACTTC
CDR3aa: CASSLLPGQGTYEQYF
j_gene: TRBJ2-7
abundance: -
v_gene: TRBV7-9
d_gene: TRBD1

CDR3nt: TGTGCCAGCAGTCTTTCAGGACAGGCCCAAGAGACCCAGTACTTC
CDR3aa: CASSLSGQAQETQYF
j_gene: TRBJ2-5
abundance: -
v_gene: TRBV27
d_gene: TRBD1

CDR3nt: TGCGCCAGCAGGACAGGGGGCACAGATACGCAGTATTTT
CDR3aa: CASRTGGTDTQYF
j_gene: TRBJ2-3
abundance: -
v_gene: TRBV5-1
d_gene: TRBD1

CDR3nt: TGTGCCAGCAGTTCTGACCTACTCACCGGGGAGCTGTTTTTT
CDR3aa: CASSSDLLTGELFF
j_gene: TRBJ2-2
abundance: once
v_gene: TRBV28
d_gene: -

CDR3nt: TGCGCCAGCAGCCAAGATCGGCAGGGACGGAACACTGAAGCTTTCTTT
CDR3aa: CASSQDRQGRNTEAFF
j_gene: TRBJ1-1
abundance: -
v_gene: TRBV4-1
d_gene: -

CDR3nt: TGTGCCAGCAGCTTGCTGAGGGTCGGGTCCGGGGAGCTGTTTTTT
CDR3aa: CASSLLRVGSGELFF
j_gene: TRBJ2-2
abundance: once
v_gene: TRBV5-6
d_gene: -

CDR3nt: TGTGCCAGCAGTTACTCAAATCGGGGGCGCGAAGCTTTCTTT
CDR3aa: CASSYSNRGREAFF
j_gene: TRBJ1-1
abundance: -
v_gene: TRBV6-5
d_gene: -

CDR3nt: TGTGCCACCAGCAGACCTCAGGGCTCTGGAAACACCATATATTTT
CDR3aa: CATSRPQGSGNTIYF
j_gene: TRBJ1-3
abundance: -
v_gene: TRBV15
d_gene: -

CDR3nt: TGTGCCAGCAGCTTCGCAGCGAATCCTAGCAATCAGCCCCAGCATTTT
CDR3aa: CASSFAANPSNQPQHF
j_gene: TRBJ1-5
abundance: -
v_gene: TRBV7-2
d_gene: -